Each of the 15 T cell receptor beta chains below was sequenced from the same sample in a study of blood T cell repertoires in COVID-19. Data came from immunoSEQ multiplex PCR; TCRdb stores just in-frame clones and leaves some out. The repertoire has almost 100,000 clones, roughly nine tenths of them found once; the top ten carry approximately 10%. What was sequenced was peripheral blood. The receptors come from a man between 45 and 60 years old with acute or convalescent COVID-19.

The chain recombines TRBV19 with TRBJ1-1; 8 bases map to TRBD1. Losses at the gene ends were 4 bases for V and 8 bases for J; bases not matched to a gene: 6. CDR3 length equals 13 residues. The germline gives CDR1 LNHDA, CDR2 SQIVND (reference sequence). CDR3 in amino acids: CASSTYRGGEAFF. DNA of the CDR3: TGTGCCAGTAGTACCTACAGGGGGGGGGAAGCTTTCTTT. Looking up the rest from reference TRBV19 and TRBJ1-1 gives the full variable domain: DGGITQSPKYLFRKEGQNVTLSCEQNLNHDAMYWYRQDPGQGLRLIYYSQIVNDFQKGDIAEGYSVSREKKESFPLTVTSAQKNPTAFYLCASSTYRGGEAFFGQGTRLTVV.

The chain recombines TRBV5-6 with TRBJ2-5, with 9 bases fitting TRBD2. Germline values: CDR1 SGHDT, CDR2 YYEEEE. V lost 4 bases to trimming and J lost 1 base; unmatched junction nucleotides: 8. The CDR3 sequence is 16 residues long. The CDR3 loop reads CASSLLPGLAQETQYF. CDR3 coding DNA: TGTGCCAGCAGCCTCCTGCCGGGACTAGCCCAAGAGACCCAGTACTTC. Full variable domain (missing parts from reference TRBV5-6 and TRBJ2-5): DAGVTQSPTHLIKTRGQQVTLRCSPKSGHDTVSWYQQALGQGPQFIFQYYEEEERQRGNFPDRFSGHQFPNYSSELNVNALLLGDSALYLCASSLLPGLAQETQYFGPGTRLLVL.

The genes are TRBV12-3 or TRBV12-4 and TRBJ2-1; D ambiguous. The V end was cut by 5 bases, the J end by 3 bases, with 8 bases between. The CDR3 covers 13 residues. Here the CDR3 reads CASSLASYNEQFF. Here the CDR3 DNA reads TGTGCCAGCAGTCTCGCTAGCTACAATGAGCAGTTCTTC.

CDR3: CASKDGGSNQPQHF. The CDR3 region has the DNA TGTGCCAGCAAGGACGGGGGAAGTAATCAGCCCCAGCATTTT. V and J are TRBV28 and TRBJ1-5, with TRBD1 as a possible D gene (5 bases). This CDR3 has 14 residues. Trimming left V 7 bases short and J 4 bases short, with 14 bases between. Germline V gene data show CDR1 as MDHEN and CDR2 as SYDVKM.

The V call is TRBV9, the J call TRBJ2-3; tentatively, D is TRBD1 (5 bases). From germline, CDR1 is SGDLS and CDR2 YYNGEE. The CDR3 spans 16 residues. V lost 4 bases, J lost 4 bases, and 19 bases lay in between. In DNA, the CDR3 is TGTGCCAGCAGCACGACAGAGCTCCTTGGTGCAGATACGCAGTATTTT. Protein: CASSTTELLGADTQYF.

This chain joins TRBV6-5 and TRBJ1-2, with 9 bases lining up with TRBD1. Germline values: CDR1 MNHEY, CDR2 SVGAGI. The CDR3 covers 14 residues. The junction had 3 bases not matched to a gene; V was cut back by 4 bases and J by 3 bases. The DNA for the CDR3 is TGTGCCAGCAGTTTACAGGGGGCTCACTATGGCTACACCTTC. Protein sequence: CASSLQGAHYGYTF.

The chain recombines TRBV2 with TRBJ1-1; no reliable D call. V was pared by 2 bases and J by 1 base, with 8 bases between. In germline, CDR1 is SNHLY, CDR2 FYNNEI. This CDR3 is built from 14 residues. The DNA for the CDR3 is TGTGCCAGCAGTGAAACCGGGAGGAACACTGAAGCTTTCTTT. This gives the protein CASSETGRNTEAFF.

This chain connects TRBV11-2 to TRBJ2-1, with 15 bases aligning to TRBD2. This CDR3 has 17 residues. Per germline, CDR1 SGHAT and CDR2 FQNNGV. The J segment lost 8 bases and the V segment lost 3 bases, leaving 8 bases of the junction unmatched. CDR3 sequence: CASSLVGTSGRKDEQFF. The CDR3, as DNA: TGTGCCAGCAGCTTGGTGGGGACTAGCGGGAGGAAGGATGAGCAGTTCTTC.

The CDR3 spells CASSQGQGALVYEQYF. The CDR3 region has the DNA TGTGCCAGCAGCCAAGGGCAGGGGGCTCTTGTGTACGAGCAGTACTTC. J is TRBJ2-7 and V is TRBV14; TRBD1 aligns across 8 bases. The CDR3 has 16 residues. J gave up 4 bases and V 1 base, and 9 bases lay outside the gene matches. Germline assignment: CDR1 SGHDN and CDR2 FVKESK.

This chain uses TRBV7-9 with TRBJ1-1; no clear D. Trimming removed 3 bases at V and 0 bases at J, with 17 bases between. Germline V CDR1 and CDR2: SEHNR, FQNEAQ (reference sequence). This CDR3 has 17 amino acids. CDR3 DNA: TGTGCCAGCAGCTTTCGGGATCAACGTGGCATGAACACTGAAGCTTTCTTT. The encoded protein is CASSFRDQRGMNTEAFF.

The genes are TRBV24-1 and TRBJ2-6; tentatively, D is TRBD2 (5 bases). Between the trimmed V and J ends, which lost 1 base and 0 bases, there was a span of 15 bases. CDR3 size: 19 residues. CDR1 and CDR2 (germline): KGHDR, SFDVKD. The DNA for the CDR3 is TGTGCCACCAGTGATTTTGCCAGAGGGAACCCCTCTGGGGCCAACGTCCTGACTTTC. Translation: CATSDFARGNPSGANVLTF.

V and J are TRBV27 and TRBJ1-2, with D maybe TRBD1 (5 bases). The CDR3 sequence is 13 residues long. V was pared by 3 bases and J by 2 bases, with 7 bases between. Germline CDR1 reads MNHEY; CDR2 reads SMNVEV (reference sequence). The DNA of the CDR3 is TGTGCCAGCAGTTTGGCAGGGAACTATGGCTACACCTTC. It is translated as CASSLAGNYGYTF.

This clone was recorded only once. V gene TRBV11-2 combines with J gene TRBJ2-7; D unclear. The CDR3 totals 15 residues. Trimming stripped 1 base from V and 6 bases from J, with 16 bases between. The V gene's germline CDR1 is SGHAT and CDR2 FQNNGV. CDR3 nucleotides: TGTGCCAGCAGCTTAGCAGTGGAGCTCTCTCTCGAGCAGTACTTC. Translating gives CASSLAVELSLEQYF.

There are a few counts of this clone. This chain links TRBV19 with TRBJ1-2, with 8 nucleotides matching TRBD1. Germline loops: CDR1 LNHDA, CDR2 SQIVND (reference sequence). The length of the CDR3 is 16 residues. Trimming cost V 6 bases and J 4 bases; bases outside gene matches: 13. This chain's CDR3 is CASRTTGTGPIYGYTF. As DNA, the CDR3 is TGTGCCAGTAGAACTACCGGGACAGGACCTATCTATGGCTACACCTTC.

The CDR3 DNA reads TGCGCCAGCGGAGGGACGCCCTACGAGCAGTACTTC. It is translated as CASGGTPYEQYF. The gene calls are TRBV10-1 and TRBJ2-7; a weak D match, TRBD2 (6 bases). The germline V gene encodes CDR1 WNHNN and CDR2 SYGVQD (reference sequence). The CDR3 runs to 12 residues. Trimming took off 8 bases at V and 2 bases at J, with 10 bases between the two ends.